The 12 T cell receptor beta chains reported below all come from one sample, sequenced in a study of long-term antiretroviral therapy in people with HIV (dated by TCRdb to 2021 to 2024). The immunoSEQ hsTCRB v3.0 assay was used at survey level resolution for TRB variable region sequencing. TCRdb re-hosts the immuneACCESS table, in-frame sequences only. Its copies lack some clones; in the studies checked, an unresolved V gene accounts for under half of them, and the cause for the rest is not known. This sample gives 20,000 to 25,000 clones in total; about 85% of them show up just once. 12% of the sample belongs to the ten largest clones. Sequenced here: unsorted PBMCs, sampled 1.6 years after starting antiretroviral therapy. These receptors were taken from a man aged 40-50 years with HIV.

The genes are TRBV10-2 and TRBJ1-5, with D unclear. Germline V gives CDR1 WSHSY, CDR2 SAAADI. The CDR3 spans 13 residues. V was clipped by 3 bases and J by 3 bases, with 6 bases between them. The CDR3 DNA reads as TGCGCCAGCAGTGACAGGTACAATCAGCCCCAGCATTTT. It specifies CASSDRYNQPQHF.

This rearrangement joins TRBV4-1 to TRBJ2-2, with 11 positions matching TRBD2. This CDR3 region has 17 residues. Germline V CDR1 and CDR2: MGHRA, YSYEKL. V was pared by 6 bases and J by 3 bases, with 9 bases of the junction left unmatched. CDR3 amino acids: CASSSTSGSIDTGELFF. The CDR3 DNA reads as TGCGCCAGCAGTTCTACTAGCGGGAGTATTGACACCGGGGAGCTGTTTTTT.

This chain links TRBV11-3 with TRBJ2-7, with TRBD1 matching over 9 bases. The CDR3 contains 15 residues. Germline CDR1 is SGHNT and CDR2 is YENEEA. The J segment lost 5 bases and the V segment lost 1 base, leaving 6 bases of the junction unmatched. The DNA of the CDR3 is TGTGCCAGCAGCTTAGTTTCGGGACAGGGAGACGAGCAGTACTTC. This gives the protein CASSLVSGQGDEQYF. Drawing the rest from reference TRBV11-3 and TRBJ2-7, the complete variable domain is EAGVVQSPRYKIIEKKQPVAFWCNPISGHNTLYWYLQNLGQGPELLIRYENEEAVDDSQLPKDRFSAERLKGVDSTLKIQPAELGDSAVYLCASSLVSGQGDEQYFGPGTRLTVT.

The chain is built from TRBV9 and TRBJ1-5, with 8 bases lining up with TRBD1. Germline assignment: CDR1 SGDLS and CDR2 YYNGEE. This CDR3 comprises 15 residues. V shed 0 bases, J shed 6 bases, and the junction held 5 bases outside the gene matches. DNA for the CDR3: TGTGCCAGCAGCGTAGGACAGGGGATGAGTCAGCCCCAGCATTTT. Its translation: CASSVGQGMSQPQHF.

CDR3 residues: CASGLNSDEQFF. As DNA, the CDR3 is TGTGCTAGTGGTTTGAATAGCGATGAGCAGTTCTTC. The V gene is TRBV12-5, the J gene TRBJ2-1; D perhaps matches TRBD2 (5 bases). Trimming removed 2 bases at V and 8 bases at J, with 7 bases between. Looked up from germline, CDR1 is LGHNT and CDR2 is FRNRAP. This CDR3 is 12 amino acids long.

The count of this clone is one. The V and J genes are TRBV11-2 and TRBJ2-2; TRBD2 matches 10 bases. Trimming removed 2 bases from V and 7 bases from J; junction bases left unmatched: 7. The CDR3 contains 16 residues. In germline, CDR1 is SGHAT, CDR2 FQNNGV. The CDR3 DNA is TGTGCCAGCAGCTTATTTCCTAGCGGGAGCGGCGGGGAGCTGTTTTTT. Translated: CASSLFPSGSGGELFF.

This clone showed up just once. The CDR3 coding sequence is TGTGCCAGCAGCGTAGGGACAGCAGACAATCAGCCCCAGCATTTT. Its protein product is CASSVGTADNQPQHF. This chain uses TRBV9 with TRBJ1-5, with a weak D call TRBD1 (6 bases). CDR3 length equals 15 residues. Per germline, CDR1 SGDLS and CDR2 YYNGEE. The V and J ends lost 0 bases and 3 bases respectively, with 10 bases between them.

The V call is TRBV7-2, the J call TRBJ1-2, with D possibly matching TRBD1 (5 bases). The CDR3 consists of 16 residues. Germline CDR1 SGHTA, CDR2 FQGNSA. V shed 4 bases and J shed 0 bases, with 15 bases lying between them. The CDR3 sequence: CASSYKLDTTNYGYTF. In DNA form, the CDR3 reads TGTGCCAGCAGCTATAAATTGGACACGACTAACTATGGCTACACCTTC.

This sequence joins TRBV7-9 and TRBJ2-7, with 8 bases lining up with TRBD1. V dropped 4 bases and J dropped 0; count of bases not matched to a gene: 5. This CDR3 is 15 amino acids long. Germline CDR1 reads SEHNR; CDR2 reads FQNEAQ (reference sequence). CDR3 in amino acids: CASSSRTGFSYEQYF. The DNA of the CDR3 is TGTGCCAGCAGCTCGCGGACAGGGTTCTCCTACGAGCAGTACTTC.

J is TRBJ2-7 and V is TRBV5-1; 7 nucleotides line up with TRBD1. CDR3 size: 13 residues. Looked up from germline, CDR1 is SGHRS and CDR2 is YFSETQ. After removal of 3 bases from V and 3 bases from J, the junction contained 3 bases not matched to a gene. CDR3 sequence (DNA): TGCGCCAGCAGCTGGGACAGTTTCTACGAGCAGTACTTC. Its translation is CASSWDSFYEQYF.

The chain is built from TRBV2 and TRBJ1-4; D remains unclear. V was trimmed by 8 bases and J by 6 bases, leaving 16 bases between them. The CDR3 has 14 amino acids. CDR1 is SNHLY, CDR2 FYNNEI, per germline. In DNA, the CDR3 is TGTGCCAGCCGAGCGGAGTCCCTTGATGAAAAACTGTTTTTT. Encoded protein: CASRAESLDEKLFF.

This clone has just one count. The V and J genes are TRBV19 and TRBJ1-4; D gene ambiguous. The V end lost 3 bases, the J end lost 7 bases, and 21 bases lay between the germline ends. This CDR3 is 17 amino acids long. Germline CDR1 LNHDA, CDR2 SQIVND (reference sequence). In nucleotides, the CDR3 is TGTGCCAGTAGTATGTTCAGCGTAGGCCCCGATAGTGAAAAACTGTTTTTT. This codes for CASSMFSVGPDSEKLFF.